This T cell receptor (beta chain) originates from a study of blood T cell repertoires in COVID-19. Study context: PBMCs, B-cell-depleted T cells, or T cells provided the cDNA or gDNA that made up the material.

TCRdb keeps only in-frame clones here, not all; method: immunoSEQ multiplex PCR. The sample has 250,000 or so clones, approximately 90% seen once. Germline CDR1 reads SGHTA; CDR2 reads FQGNSA. The CDR3 is made up of 13 amino acids. Trimming pared 5 bases from V and 2 bases from J, leaving 9 bases between. Individuals drawn from 24 US areas were about 18 to 89 years old. The sequencing sample was made of PBMCs or T cells enriched from blood (not recorded which). The clonotype originates from a man aged 35-49 years who had recovered from COVID-19. The genes are TRBV7-2 and TRBJ1-1; D unresolved. The CDR3 reads CASSRDKNTEAFF. CDR3 bases: TGTGCCAGCAGCCGCGACAAAAACACTGAAGCTTTCTTT. Drawing the rest from reference TRBV7-2 and TRBJ1-1, the complete variable domain is GAGVSQSPSNKVTEKGKDVELRCDPISGHTALYWYRQSLGQGLEFLIYFQGNSAPDKSGLPSDRFSAERTGGSVSTLTIQRTQQEDSAVYLCASSRDKNTEAFFGQGTRLTVV.